These 29 T cell receptor beta chains came from one sample sequenced in a study of cytomegalovirus exposure and HLA in healthy donors. With 60 Vbeta and 13 Jbeta primers, the PCR was carried out. Measured with immunoSEQ multiplex PCR; TCRdb has only the in-frame clones, and not every one. The table lists about 130,000 clones, around 83% of them singletons. Sequencing was carried out using PBMCs. All receptors derive from a woman under 30 in good health and CMV-seropositive.

The chain uses TRBV5-1 and TRBJ2-3; 13 bases match TRBD2. V shed 0 bases and J 4 bases; nucleotides not matched to a gene: 5. Germline V gene data show CDR1 as SGHRS and CDR2 as YFSETQ. CDR3 length: 17 amino acids. CDR3 protein: CASSLVGTSGAADTQYF. In DNA, the CDR3 is TGCGCCAGCAGCTTGGTTGGGACTAGCGGGGCGGCAGATACGCAGTATTTT.

CDR3 in DNA: TGTGCCAGCAGCCGGACCCCAATCAAACGGGACACGTCCTACGAGCAGTACTTC. Its translation is CASSRTPIKRDTSYEQYF. The chain links TRBV11-2 to TRBJ2-7; weak D call: TRBD1 (6 bases). The CDR3 consists of 18 residues. Germline CDR1 SGHAT, CDR2 FQNNGV. V was clipped by 5 bases and J by 1 base, with 24 bases between them.

The chain employs TRBV5-1 and TRBJ2-3; D is possibly TRBD1 (5 bases). The CDR3 runs 15 residues. V was pared by 2 bases and J by 1 base, with 11 bases between. Germline CDR1 is SGHRS and CDR2 is YFSETQ. The DNA of the CDR3 is TGCGCCAGCAGCTTTATAGGGGAAGGCACAGATACGCAGTATTTT. Encoded protein: CASSFIGEGTDTQYF.

This chain connects TRBV19 to TRBJ1-1; unclear D gene. The CDR3 has 14 residues. The germline V and J ends were trimmed by 6 bases and 0 bases, with 11 bases remaining between them. Germline loops: CDR1 LNHDA, CDR2 SQIVND (reference sequence). The CDR3 reads CASRARKMNTEAFF. The CDR3 region has the DNA TGTGCCAGTAGGGCCAGAAAAATGAACACTGAAGCTTTCTTT. The complete variable domain, with remaining parts taken from reference TRBV19 and TRBJ1-1, reads DGGITQSPKYLFRKEGQNVTLSCEQNLNHDAMYWYRQDPGQGLRLIYYSQIVNDFQKGDIAEGYSVSREKKESFPLTVTSAQKNPTAFYLCASRARKMNTEAFFGQGTRLTVV.

V is TRBV21-1 and J is TRBJ2-2; the table's D call of TRBD2 was not tested on the DNA. TRBV21-1 is given as a pseudogene. This CDR3 region has 16 residues. The CDR3 reads CASSALDYSNTGELFF. The CDR3, as DNA: TGTGCCAGCAGCGCCTTGGACTACTCGAACACCGGGGAGCTGTTTTTT.

The chain carries TRBV18 and TRBJ1-2, with a possible D match to TRBD1 (5 bases). This CDR3 has 15 amino acids. The germline CDR1 and CDR2 sequences are KGHSH and LQKENI. V gave up 3 bases and J gave up 0 bases, with 11 bases separating them. CDR3 in DNA: TGTGCCAGCTCACCGGGAGGGGAGGCTAACTATGGCTACACCTTC. It is translated as CASSPGGEANYGYTF.

The chain carries TRBV19 and TRBJ1-1; TRBD1 might be the D (6 bases). Trimming shortened V by 4 bases and J by 1 base, and 10 bases separated the two germline ends. The CDR3 runs 14 residues. The V gene's germline CDR1 is LNHDA and CDR2 SQIVND (reference sequence). CDR3 sequence reads: CASSTLGQNTEAFF. In DNA form, the CDR3 reads TGTGCCAGTAGTACCCTGGGACAGAACACTGAAGCTTTCTTT. The full variable domain, its missing parts supplied by reference TRBV19 and TRBJ1-1, is DGGITQSPKYLFRKEGQNVTLSCEQNLNHDAMYWYRQDPGQGLRLIYYSQIVNDFQKGDIAEGYSVSREKKESFPLTVTSAQKNPTAFYLCASSTLGQNTEAFFGQGTRLTVV.

The chain couples TRBV27 to TRBJ2-5, with D possibly being TRBD1 (6 bases). The DNA end is a closer match to TRBJ2-7, so the J assignment may be wrong. The CDR3 is made up of 16 amino acids. The germline V gene has CDR1 MNHEY and CDR2 SMNVEV (reference sequence). DNA of the CDR3: TGTGCCAGCAGCTCCCCCGGACAGTACCTCTCCTACGAGCAGTACTTC. This encodes CASSSPGQYLSYEQYF.

The V gene is TRBV27, the J gene TRBJ1-5, with a weak D call TRBD1 (5 bases). The CDR3 has 15 residues. Looked up from germline, CDR1 is MNHEY and CDR2 is SMNVEV (reference sequence). Trimming took off 5 bases at V and 7 bases at J, with 18 bases between the two ends. CDR3 sequence: CASSQYRPQGQPQHF. The CDR3 nucleotides are TGTGCCAGCAGTCAATATCGACCTCAGGGCCAGCCCCAGCATTTT.

The genes are TRBV29-1 and TRBJ2-1, with unresolved D. Deletions cut 3 bases from V and 2 bases from J, with 8 bases between. Germline assignment: CDR1 SQVTM and CDR2 ANQGSEA. The CDR3 spans 13 residues. The DNA for the CDR3 is TGCAGCGTTGATGGCTTGCCCTACAATGAGCAGTTCTTC. The encoded protein is CSVDGLPYNEQFF.

The V gene is TRBV9, the J gene TRBJ1-2, with 9 bases aligning to TRBD1. Germline CDR1 and CDR2: SGDLS and YYNGEE. The J segment lost 4 bases and the V segment lost 4 bases, leaving 8 bases of the junction unmatched. The CDR3 has 15 residues. The DNA of the CDR3 is TGTGCCAGCAGCCATAACAGGGGGCCAGGCTATGGCTACACCTTC. Amino acid sequence: CASSHNRGPGYGYTF.

The chain has TRBV4-2 and TRBJ1-1, with 8 bases lining up with TRBD1. Trimming removed 0 bases from V and 4 bases from J; junction bases left unmatched: 4. Germline lookup yields CDR1 LGHNA and CDR2 YNFKEQ. The CDR3 is 15 residues long. The chain's CDR3 is CASSQERTGGTEAFF. CDR3 bases: TGTGCCAGCAGCCAAGAAAGAACAGGGGGCACTGAAGCTTTCTTT.

J is TRBJ1-1 and V is TRBV6-5, with TRBD1 matching over 7 bases. Unmatched junction bases numbered 10, after V lost 7 bases and J lost 5 bases. Germline V gene lookup returns CDR1 MNHEY and CDR2 SVGAGI. CDR3 length: 14 amino acids. In nucleotides, the CDR3 is TGTGCCAGCACCCCGAGAGGGGGCTCGACTGAAGCTTTCTTT. Translated: CASTPRGGSTEAFF.

The chain uses TRBV5-1 and TRBJ2-5, with 9 bases lining up with TRBD1. Germline-derived CDR1 and CDR2 are SGHRS and YFSETQ. This CDR3 region has 14 residues. Trimming cost V 4 bases and J 2 bases; bases outside gene matches: 3. The CDR3 loop is CASSPGTGQETQYF. The CDR3 region has the DNA TGCGCCAGCAGCCCCGGGACAGGGCAAGAGACCCAGTACTTC.

The gene calls are TRBV11-2 and TRBJ2-2; 8 nucleotides agree with TRBD1. The trim removed 2 bases at V and 3 bases at J, leaving 11 bases unmatched. CDR3 size: 18 residues. Germline V gives CDR1 SGHAT, CDR2 FQNNGV. DNA of the CDR3: TGTGCCAGCAGCTTAAATATTTTGGGGACAGGTTACACCGGGGAGCTGTTTTTT. It specifies CASSLNILGTGYTGELFF.

V and J are TRBV6-5 and TRBJ2-3; TRBD2 might be the D (5 bases). Germline CDR1 MNHEY, CDR2 SVGAGI. V lost 0 bases, J lost 3 bases, and 13 bases lay in between. This CDR3 comprises 16 residues. DNA of the CDR3: TGTGCCAGCAGTTACTCACGGACTGGTCGGACAGATACGCAGTATTTT. As protein: CASSYSRTGRTDTQYF.

This chain links TRBV5-1 with TRBJ2-1, with TRBD2 identical over 10 bases. After removal of 2 bases from V and 3 bases from J, the junction contained 5 bases not matched to a gene. Looked up from germline, CDR1 is SGHRS and CDR2 is YFSETQ. This CDR3 region has 16 residues. The CDR3 is CASSLGLAGVYNEQFF. The CDR3 DNA sequence: TGCGCCAGCAGCTTAGGGCTAGCGGGGGTCTACAATGAGCAGTTCTTC. Full variable domain (missing parts from reference TRBV5-1 and TRBJ2-1): KAGVTQTPRYLIKTRGQQVTLSCSPISGHRSVSWYQQTPGQGLQFLFEYFSETQRNKGNFPGRFSGRQFSNSRSEMNVSTLELGDSALYLCASSLGLAGVYNEQFFGPGTRLTVL.

This clone appeared once. This chain links TRBV6-1 with TRBJ1-5; 7 positions agree with TRBD1. The V segment lost 2 bases and the J segment 0 bases; nucleotides outside the gene matches: 4. The CDR3 length is 16 residues. CDR1 and CDR2 from the germline V gene are MNHNS and SASEGT. The CDR3 reads CASSEQGEYSNQPQHF. CDR3 sequence (DNA): TGTGCCAGCAGTGAACAGGGGGAATATAGCAATCAGCCCCAGCATTTT.

The chain combines TRBV6-6 with TRBJ2-1; D is perhaps TRBD2 (6 bases). The V gene lost 7 bases and the J gene lost 3 bases, with 7 bases spanning the gap. The length of the CDR3 is 12 residues. Germline lookup yields CDR1 MNHNY and CDR2 SVGAGI (reference sequence). CDR3 protein: CASKEGYNEQFF. The CDR3, as DNA: TGTGCCAGCAAGGAGGGCTACAATGAGCAGTTCTTC.

The V and J genes are TRBV29-1 and TRBJ2-7; TRBD1 aligns across 10 bases. This CDR3 contains 13 residues. V shed 5 bases, J shed 3 bases, and the junction held 4 bases outside the gene matches. Germline V gene lookup returns CDR1 SQVTM and CDR2 ANQGSEA. The CDR3 spells CSVFGQGVYEQYF. CDR3 bases: TGCAGCGTTTTCGGACAGGGGGTCTACGAGCAGTACTTC.

The genes are TRBV5-5 and TRBJ1-4; TRBD1 matches 9 bases. The V gene end was trimmed by 3 bases and the J gene end by 7 bases; junction bases not matched to a gene: 7. Germline CDR1 and CDR2: SGHKS and YYEKEE (reference sequence). CDR3 length: 15 residues. This CDR3 is CASSSPGQGSEKLFF. The CDR3 coding sequence is TGTGCCAGCAGCTCGCCGGGACAGGGAAGTGAAAAACTGTTTTTT.

This chain links TRBV9 with TRBJ2-3, with 8 bases identical to TRBD2. Unmatched junction bases numbered 6, after V lost 5 bases and J lost 1 base. The length of the CDR3 is 15 residues. Germline loops: CDR1 SGDLS, CDR2 YYNGEE. CDR3 nucleotide sequence: TGTGCCAGCAGTTCCGGGACTAGGGGCACAGATACGCAGTATTTT. It yields the protein CASSSGTRGTDTQYF.

The rearrangement links TRBV19 to TRBJ1-1; no firm D call. V was shortened by 3 bases and J by 7 bases, with 21 bases between the two germline ends. Germline V gene data show CDR1 as LNHDA and CDR2 as SQIVND (reference sequence). The CDR3 runs to 16 residues. The CDR3 nucleotides read TGTGCCAGTAGTATCTCTCGAAGGAAAGTCCGGGTTGAAGCTTTCTTT. Translation: CASSISRRKVRVEAFF.

The chain couples TRBV2 to TRBJ2-7, with D tentatively TRBD1 (5 bases). The ends were cut back, 4 bases at V and 1 base at J, with 14 bases in the middle. This CDR3 is built from 15 residues. Germline loops: CDR1 SNHLY, CDR2 FYNNEI. Here the CDR3 reads CASSVWADKSYEQYF. In DNA, the CDR3 is TGTGCCAGCAGTGTTTGGGCGGACAAGTCCTACGAGCAGTACTTC.

The CDR3, as DNA: TGTGCCAGCAGCATGGACAACTATAATTCACCCCTCCACTTT. Its translation: CASSMDNYNSPLHF. This chain connects TRBV6-5 to TRBJ1-6; a weak D match, TRBD1 (5 bases). Trimming shortened V by 6 bases and J by 3 bases, and 9 bases separated the two germline ends. This CDR3 contains 14 residues. Germline CDR1 is MNHEY and CDR2 is SVGAGI.

CDR3 residues: CASSLDIGELFF. The DNA for the CDR3 is TGTGCCAGCAGCTTGGATATCGGGGAGCTGTTTTTT. The chain couples TRBV5-4 to TRBJ2-2; D unresolved. CDR3 size: 12 residues. Germline V CDR1 and CDR2: SGHNT, YYREEE (reference sequence). With 0 bases removed from V and 7 bases from J, the gap between germline ends came to 4 bases.

The chain recombines TRBV10-3 with TRBJ1-4; TRBD1 agrees at 7 bases. The junction had 5 bases not matched to a gene; V was cut back by 7 bases and J by 3 bases. CDR1 and CDR2 (germline): ENHRY, SYGVKD. CDR3 length: 14 residues. The CDR3 region is CAINGQASNEKLFF. In nucleotides, the CDR3 is TGTGCCATCAATGGACAGGCGTCTAATGAAAAACTGTTTTTT.

The chain carries TRBV2 and TRBJ2-3, with TRBD2 as a possible D gene (7 bases). Germline values: CDR1 SNHLY, CDR2 FYNNEI. V was clipped by 8 bases and J by 4 bases, with 19 bases between them. CDR3 length: 15 amino acids. As DNA, the CDR3 is TGTGCCAGCCATCCTGCGGCGGGGGCCCCAGATACGCAGTATTTT. Translating gives CASHPAAGAPDTQYF. The whole variable domain, filled in from reference TRBV2 and TRBJ2-3, reads EPEVTQTPSHQVTQMGQEVILRCVPISNHLYFYWYRQILGQKVEFLVSFYNNEISEKSEIFDDQFSVERPDGSNFTLKIRSTKLEDSAMYFCASHPAAGAPDTQYFGPGTRLTVL.

The gene calls are TRBV6-1 and TRBJ2-6; perhaps TRBD2 as D (5 bases). The germline CDR1 and CDR2 sequences are MNHNS and SASEGT. The ends were cut back, 1 base at V and 4 bases at J, with 14 bases in the middle. The CDR3 length is 17 residues. CDR3 sequence: CASSEVAGERGANVLTF. The CDR3 coding sequence is TGTGCCAGCAGTGAAGTTGCCGGGGAAAGAGGGGCCAACGTCCTGACTTTC.